What follows are 2 T cell receptor beta chains derived from one specimen sequenced in a study of blood T cell repertoires in COVID-19. Method: immunoSEQ multiplex PCR; TCRdb's copy keeps in-frame clones and lacks some. The table includes some 200,000 clones, more than 80% detected once. Sequenced: peripheral blood. The receptors were sampled from a middle-aged woman with COVID-19, enrolled during active disease.

In DNA, the CDR3 is TGTGCCTGGAGTGTACGGGCAGGGCTTAGCAATCAGCCCCAGCATTTT. Residues: CAWSVRAGLSNQPQHF. The chain has TRBV30 and TRBJ1-5, with D possibly being TRBD1 (5 bases). Trimming stripped 0 bases from V and 0 bases from J, with 12 bases between. The CDR3 has 16 residues. Germline V gene data show CDR1 as GTSNPN and CDR2 as SVGIG (reference sequence).

This sequence joins TRBV18 and TRBJ1-5; weak D call: TRBD1 (5 bases). In germline, CDR1 is KGHSH, CDR2 LQKENI. The V gene lost 3 bases and the J gene lost 4 bases, with 7 bases spanning the gap. This CDR3 has 13 residues. The CDR3 protein is CASSPGGNQPQHF. The CDR3 DNA reads TGTGCCAGCTCACCGGGGGGTAATCAGCCCCAGCATTTT. Full variable domain (remainder filled in from reference TRBV18 and TRBJ1-5): NAGVMQNPRHLVRRRGQEARLRCSPMKGHSHVYWYRQLPEEGLKFMVYLQKENIIDESGMPKERFSAEFPKEGPSILRIQQVVRGDSAAYFCASSPGGNQPQHFGDGTRLSIL.